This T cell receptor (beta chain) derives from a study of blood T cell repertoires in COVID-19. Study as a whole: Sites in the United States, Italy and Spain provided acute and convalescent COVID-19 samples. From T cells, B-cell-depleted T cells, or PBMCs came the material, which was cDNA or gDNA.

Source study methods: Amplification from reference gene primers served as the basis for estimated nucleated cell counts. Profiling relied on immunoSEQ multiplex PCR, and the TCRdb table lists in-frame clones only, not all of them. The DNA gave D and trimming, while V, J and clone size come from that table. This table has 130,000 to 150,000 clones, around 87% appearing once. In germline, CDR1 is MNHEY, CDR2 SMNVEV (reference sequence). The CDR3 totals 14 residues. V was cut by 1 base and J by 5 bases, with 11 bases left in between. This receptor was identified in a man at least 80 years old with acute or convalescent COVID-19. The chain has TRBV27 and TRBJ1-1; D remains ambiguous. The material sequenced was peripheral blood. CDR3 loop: CASSLFRQSTEAFF. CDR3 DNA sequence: TGTGCCAGCAGTTTATTTCGACAAAGTACTGAAGCTTTCTTT.